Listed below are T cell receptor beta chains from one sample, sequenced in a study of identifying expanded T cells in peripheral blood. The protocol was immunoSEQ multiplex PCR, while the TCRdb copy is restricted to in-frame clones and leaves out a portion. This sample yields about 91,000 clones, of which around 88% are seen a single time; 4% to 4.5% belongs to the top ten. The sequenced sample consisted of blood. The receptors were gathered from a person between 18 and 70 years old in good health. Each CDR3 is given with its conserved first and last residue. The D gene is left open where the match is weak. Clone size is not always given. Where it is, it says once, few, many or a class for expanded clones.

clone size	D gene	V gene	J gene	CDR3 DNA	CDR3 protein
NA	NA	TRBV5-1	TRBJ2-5	TGCGCCAGCAGCTTTTCTGGGGGGTACCAAGAGACCCAGTACTTC	CASSFSGGYQETQYF
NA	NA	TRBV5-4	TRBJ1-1	TGTGCCAGCAACCCCCATCCGGGGGCATCTGAAGCTTTCTTT	CASNPHPGASEAFF
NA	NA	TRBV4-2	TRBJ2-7	TGTGCCAGCAGCCACCCGGAGCTTTCCGAGCAGTACTTC	CASSHPELSEQYF
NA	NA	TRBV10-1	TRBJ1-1	TGCGCCAGCACCAGGAGAGCTGAAGCTTTCTTT	CASTRRAEAFF
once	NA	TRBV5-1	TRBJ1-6	TGCGCCAGCAGCTTATTAGGCACGAGCTCCTATAATTCACCCCTCCACTTT	CASSLLGTSSYNSPLHF
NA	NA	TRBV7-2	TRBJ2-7	TGTGCCAGCAGCTTTTACCCAGAAACCTCCTACGAGCAGTACTTC	CASSFYPETSYEQYF
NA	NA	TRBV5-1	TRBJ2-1	TGCGCCAGCAGTGCAGGGGAAGGCAATGAGCAGTTCTTC	CASSAGEGNEQFF
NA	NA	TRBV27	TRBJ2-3	TGTGCCAGCAGTCCTTGGGGCGATTCAGATACGCAGTATTTT	CASSPWGDSDTQYF
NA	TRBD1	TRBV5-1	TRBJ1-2	TGCGCCAGCAGCTTGTGGGGACAGGGGCCAAATGACTATGGCTACACCTTC	CASSLWGQGPNDYGYTF
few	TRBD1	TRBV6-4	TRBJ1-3	TGTGCCAGCAGTGAGGGGACAGACTCTGGAAACACCATATATTTT	CASSEGTDSGNTIYF
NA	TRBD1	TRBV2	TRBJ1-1	TGTGCCAGCAGTAACCTAGGGGGCTTGACTGAAGCTTTCTTT	CASSNLGGLTEAFF
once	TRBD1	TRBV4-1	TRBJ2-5	TGCGCCAGCAGCCAAGAGGGACAGGGGGCTAGAGTGACCCAGTACTTC	CASSQEGQGARVTQYF
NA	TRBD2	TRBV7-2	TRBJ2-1	TGTGCCAGCAGCTTAGATCTAGCGGGAGGGTTGTACAATGAGCAGTTCTTC	CASSLDLAGGLYNEQFF
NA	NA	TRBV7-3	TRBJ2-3	TGTGCCAGCAGCTCCCCGATACGGAGCACAGATACGCAGTATTTT	CASSSPIRSTDTQYF
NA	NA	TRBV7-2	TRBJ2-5	TGTGCCAGCAGCTTAGATGGCGTGGAGACCCAGTACTTC	CASSLDGVETQYF
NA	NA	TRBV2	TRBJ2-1	TGTGCCAGCAGTGCATGGAGAGGGGGCTACAATGAGCAGTTCTTC	CASSAWRGGYNEQFF
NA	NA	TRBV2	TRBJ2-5	TGTGCCAGCAGGGGGGAGACCCAGTACTTC	CASRGETQYF
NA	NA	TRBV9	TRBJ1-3	TGTGCCAGCAGCGTTCCAGGGGACGGAAACACCATATATTTT	CASSVPGDGNTIYF
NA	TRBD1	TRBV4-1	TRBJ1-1	TGCGCCAGCAGCCACAAGATACCCCCCCCGAAGGGGGCGAGAGGCACTGAAGCTTTCTTT	CASSHKIPPPKGARGTEAFF
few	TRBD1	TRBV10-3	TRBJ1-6	TGTGCCGCCCAGGGGGGCGATTCACCCCTCCACTTT	CAAQGGDSPLHF
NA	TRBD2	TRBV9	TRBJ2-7	TGTGCCAGCAGCCCCGGGGTAGCGGGAGAGGGATACGAGCAGTACTTC	CASSPGVAGEGYEQYF
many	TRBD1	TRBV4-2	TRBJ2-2	TGTGCCAGCAGCCAAGATACAGGGGGCGCCGGGGAGCTGTTTTTT	CASSQDTGGAGELFF
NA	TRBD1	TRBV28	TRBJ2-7	TGTGCCAGCAGTACCCGGGACAGGTCATACGAGCAGTACTTC	CASSTRDRSYEQYF
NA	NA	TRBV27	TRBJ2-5	TGTGCCAGCAGCTCGGGAGACTGGTTGACCCAGTACTTC	CASSSGDWLTQYF
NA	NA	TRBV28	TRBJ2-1	TGTGCCAGCCTCTCTCGGGGGAAGGACTACAATGAGCAGTTCTTC	CASLSRGKDYNEQFF
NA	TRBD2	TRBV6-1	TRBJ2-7	TGTGCCAGCAGTGAACGGACTAGCGGGAGTTACGAGCAGTACTTC	CASSERTSGSYEQYF
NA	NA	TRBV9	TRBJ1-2	TGTGCCAGCAGCGTAGGCGGAGGGGCGAACTATGGCTACACCTTC	CASSVGGGANYGYTF
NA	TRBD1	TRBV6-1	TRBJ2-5	TGTGCCAAGAAGGGACAGGGAAGAGAGACCCAGTACTTC	CAKKGQGRETQYF
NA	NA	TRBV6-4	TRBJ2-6	TGTGCCAGCAGTGACTCGAGTAGGGCTGGGGCCAACGTCCTGACTTTC	CASSDSSRAGANVLTF
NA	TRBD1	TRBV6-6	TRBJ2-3	TGTGCCAGCAATATCGGACAGGTCACAGATACGCAGTATTTT	CASNIGQVTDTQYF
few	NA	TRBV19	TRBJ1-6	TGTGCCAGTAGTACCCGGGGCTCCGGTAATTCACCCCTCCACTTT	CASSTRGSGNSPLHF
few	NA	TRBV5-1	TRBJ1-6	TGCGCCAGCAGCTTGGACGGGAGCCGTAATTCACCCCTCCACTTT	CASSLDGSRNSPLHF
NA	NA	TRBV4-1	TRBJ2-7	TGCGCCAGCAGCCAGGCCCACGGGGGCGGCTCCTACGAGCAGTACTTC	CASSQAHGGGSYEQYF
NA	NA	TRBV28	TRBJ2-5	TGTGCCAGCACCACACTAGTCCAAGAGACCCAGTACTTC	CASTTLVQETQYF
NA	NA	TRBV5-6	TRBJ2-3	TGTGCCAGCAGCTCCCCCGGTGGGGATACGCAGTATTTT	CASSSPGGDTQYF
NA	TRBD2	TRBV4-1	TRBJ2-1	TGCGCCAGCAGCCAAAAACTAGCGGGGGGTAGGAGTGAGCAGTTCTTC	CASSQKLAGGRSEQFF
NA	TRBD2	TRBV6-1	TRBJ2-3	TGTGCCAGCAGTGACTTAATAGCGGGGGGGCCAGATACGCAGTATTTT	CASSDLIAGGPDTQYF
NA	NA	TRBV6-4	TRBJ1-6	TGTGCCAGCAGTGTCGGGGGTGAAGGATCACCCCTCCACTTT	CASSVGGEGSPLHF
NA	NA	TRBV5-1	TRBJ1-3	TGCGCCAGCTCCCGGGGCCTGGGTCCTGGAAACACCATATATTTT	CASSRGLGPGNTIYF
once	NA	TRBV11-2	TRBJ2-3	TGTGCCAGCAGCCTCAGCACAGATACGCAGTATTTT	CASSLSTDTQYF
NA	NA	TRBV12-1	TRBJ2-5	TGTGCCAGCAGCTTTGCTTCCGAGCGGGGGGACCAAGAGACCCAGTACTTC	CASSFASERGDQETQYF
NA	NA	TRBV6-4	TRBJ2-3	TGTGCCAGCAGTGACGGTGGTAACGGAGGAGATACGCAGTATTTT	CASSDGGNGGDTQYF
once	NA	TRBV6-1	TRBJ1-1	TGTGCCAGCAGTGAAGGGGGCCACACTGAAGCTTTCTTT	CASSEGGHTEAFF
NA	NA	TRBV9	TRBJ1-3	TGTGCCAGCACGTACCAGGGAGCTAGGGGAAACACCATATATTTT	CASTYQGARGNTIYF
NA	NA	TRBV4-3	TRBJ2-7	TGCGCCAGCAGCCAAGACTCTTACTACGAGCAGTACTTC	CASSQDSYYEQYF
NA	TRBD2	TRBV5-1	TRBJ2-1	TGCGCCAGCAGCCCCCCCCTAGCGGGAGGGGTCAATGAGCAGTTCTTC	CASSPPLAGGVNEQFF
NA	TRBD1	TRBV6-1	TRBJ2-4	TGTGCCAGCAATGACAGGGAACCTCAAAACATTCAGTACTTC	CASNDREPQNIQYF
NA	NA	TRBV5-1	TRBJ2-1	TGCGCCAGCAGCTTGGCCCCAACCAATGAGCAGTTCTTC	CASSLAPTNEQFF